Given below is one T cell receptor (beta chain) in context. Germline V gene sequence: CDR1 SGHRS, CDR2 YFSETQ. V lost 0 bases to trimming and J lost 7 bases; unmatched junction nucleotides: 10. This CDR3 region has 15 residues. The data are from a study of blood T cell repertoires in COVID-19. Profiling relied on immunoSEQ multiplex PCR, and the TCRdb table lists in-frame clones only, not all of them. The sample consists of 150,000 or so clones, roughly 87% of them appearing once. This TCR was sampled from a human donor with acute COVID-19. The donor label of this sample is uncertain. V and J are TRBV5-1 and TRBJ2-7; 7 bases fit TRBD1. Material: PBMCs or T cells enriched from blood (not recorded which). In nucleotides, the CDR3 is TGCGCCAGCAGCTTGGGTGTGCAGGGGGAGAGAGAGCAGTACTTC. Encoded protein: CASSLGVQGEREQYF.